The 30 T cell receptor beta chains reported below all come from one sample, sequenced in a study of blood T cell repertoires in COVID-19. Generated by immunoSEQ multiplex PCR, the TCRdb table keeps only in-frame clones and is missing some. The profile shows 120,000 to 150,000 clones, under 85% of them singletons. The sample taken for sequencing was PBMCs or T cells enriched from blood (not recorded which). The receptors were gathered from a woman aged 18-29 years who had been exposed to COVID-19.

The J gene is TRBJ2-5, the V gene TRBV27; 14 nucleotides align to TRBD2. The CDR3 has 16 residues. V shed 5 bases, J shed 4 bases, and the junction held 6 bases outside the gene matches. Germline V gene data show CDR1 as MNHEY and CDR2 as SMNVEV (reference sequence). CDR3 region: CASSKGLAGVGETQYF. In DNA form, the CDR3 reads TGTGCCAGCAGTAAGGGACTAGCGGGAGTGGGAGAGACCCAGTACTTC.

The chain joins TRBV28 to TRBJ1-4; D is unresolved. Germline-derived CDR1 and CDR2 are MDHEN and SYDVKM. V was pared by 8 bases and J by 0 bases, with 4 bases between. This CDR3 is 12 amino acids long. The CDR3 nucleotides are TGTGCCAGCCTTGCAACTAATGAAAAACTGTTTTTT. Translating gives CASLATNEKLFF.

J is TRBJ2-1 and V is TRBV29-1, with 10 bases lining up with TRBD2. Trimming took 5 bases from V and 4 from J; bases not matched to a gene: 2. CDR3 length: 13 amino acids. Germline CDR1 is SQVTM and CDR2 is ANQGSEA. DNA for the CDR3: TGCAGCGTTCTAGCGGGAGCTTACAATGAGCAGTTCTTC. Its translation: CSVLAGAYNEQFF.

CDR3 bases: TGTGCCAGCAGCAACCGACAGATGGACACTGAAGCTTTCTTT. Protein sequence: CASSNRQMDTEAFF. The chain links TRBV13 to TRBJ1-1; maybe TRBD1 (5 bases). There are 14 residues in the CDR3. V dropped 5 bases and J dropped 3 bases, with 13 bases sitting between them. Germline values: CDR1 PRHDT, CDR2 FYEKMQ (reference sequence).

The CDR3: CASSQRQGMDTGELFF. CDR3 sequence (DNA): TGCGCCAGCAGCCAACGTCAGGGAATGGACACCGGGGAGCTGTTTTTT. The V call is TRBV4-1, the J call TRBJ2-2; a weak D match, TRBD1 (5 bases). Trimming took 2 bases from V and 3 from J, leaving 13 bases between them. From germline, CDR1 is MGHRA and CDR2 YSYEKL. This CDR3 is 16 amino acids long.

The rearrangement uses TRBV14 and TRBJ1-2, with 8 nucleotides matching TRBD1. The length of the CDR3 is 14 residues. CDR1 and CDR2 (germline): SGHDN, FVKESK. The V segment lost 2 bases and the J segment 5 bases; nucleotides outside the gene matches: 4. As DNA, the CDR3 is TGTGCCAGCAGCCAACACAGGGGGGATTATGGCTACACCTTC. It yields the protein CASSQHRGDYGYTF.

This clone was observed once. The chain carries TRBV7-2 and TRBJ2-7; D ambiguous. The CDR3 is made up of 13 amino acids. The V end lost 1 base, the J end lost 2 bases, and 6 bases lay between the germline ends. Germline V gives CDR1 SGHTA, CDR2 FQGNSA. This CDR3 is CASSLVAAYEQYF. The CDR3 bases are TGTGCCAGCAGCTTAGTGGCAGCCTACGAGCAGTACTTC.

This chain joins TRBV19 and TRBJ1-1, with D tentatively TRBD1 (5 bases). Per germline, CDR1 LNHDA and CDR2 SQIVND (reference sequence). This CDR3 is 13 amino acids long. Deletions cut 9 bases from V and 2 bases from J, with 13 bases between. This CDR3 reads CASMQGFNTEAFF. The CDR3 coding sequence is TGTGCCAGCATGCAGGGATTTAACACTGAAGCTTTCTTT. Combining the CDR3 with reference TRBV19 and TRBJ1-1 gives the whole variable domain DGGITQSPKYLFRKEGQNVTLSCEQNLNHDAMYWYRQDPGQGLRLIYYSQIVNDFQKGDIAEGYSVSREKKESFPLTVTSAQKNPTAFYLCASMQGFNTEAFFGQGTRLTVV.

The chain recombines TRBV7-8 with TRBJ2-3; possibly TRBD2 for D (5 bases). Trimming removed 5 bases at V and 3 bases at J, with 18 bases between. Per the germline V gene, CDR1 is SGHVS and CDR2 is FQNEAQ. This CDR3 spans 16 amino acids. CDR3 sequence reads: CASSVHREKRTDTQYF. Here the CDR3 DNA reads TGTGCCAGCAGCGTACATAGGGAGAAGAGGACAGATACGCAGTATTTT.

V and J are TRBV28 and TRBJ2-3, with TRBD2 identical over 16 bases. This CDR3 comprises 20 residues. In germline, CDR1 is MDHEN, CDR2 SYDVKM. The junction had 12 bases not matched to a gene; V was cut back by 1 base and J by 5 bases. CDR3 sequence reads: CASSLYLGLAGGLREDTQYF. The CDR3 DNA sequence: TGTGCCAGCAGTTTATATTTGGGACTAGCGGGAGGGCTGCGGGAAGATACGCAGTATTTT.

The chain has TRBV28 and TRBJ1-2; TRBD1 matches 8 bases. V trimming: 5 bases; J trimming: 8 bases; junction bases outside the gene matches: 7. The CDR3 consists of 13 residues. Germline CDR1 MDHEN, CDR2 SYDVKM. This CDR3 is CASSKQGVGGYTF. In DNA form, the CDR3 reads TGTGCCAGCAGTAAACAGGGGGTTGGGGGCTACACCTTC.

The V gene is TRBV7-8, the J gene TRBJ1-4, with TRBD1 matching over 7 bases. The V gene's germline CDR1 is SGHVS and CDR2 FQNEAQ. The trim removed 5 bases at V and 3 bases at J, leaving 9 bases unmatched. The CDR3 is made up of 16 amino acids. Here the CDR3 reads CASSPSFGTANEKLFF. The CDR3 DNA sequence: TGTGCCAGCAGCCCTAGTTTTGGGACAGCTAATGAAAAACTGTTTTTT.

The genes are TRBV10-3 and TRBJ2-7, with TRBD1 matching 7 bases. V was pared by 2 bases and J by 12 bases, with 4 bases of the junction left unmatched. The CDR3 sequence is 11 residues long. Looked up from germline, CDR1 is ENHRY and CDR2 is SYGVKD. The CDR3 loop is CAISEDRVPYF. CDR3 DNA sequence: TGTGCCATCAGTGAGGACAGGGTACCGTACTTC.

The chain carries TRBV19 and TRBJ2-4; D possibly corresponds to TRBD1 (5 bases). Looked up from germline, CDR1 is LNHDA and CDR2 is SQIVND (reference sequence). Trimming stripped 5 bases from V and 2 bases from J, with 10 bases between. CDR3 length equals 14 residues. The CDR3 coding sequence is TGTGCCAGTAGTCCTAGGGGAACCAAAAACATTCAGTACTTC. Its translation: CASSPRGTKNIQYF.

V is TRBV5-1 and J is TRBJ1-1, with D tentatively TRBD1 (5 bases). Trimming took 0 bases from V and 1 from J, leaving 7 bases between them. The CDR3 has 14 amino acids. Germline V gene data show CDR1 as SGHRS and CDR2 as YFSETQ. In DNA form, the CDR3 reads TGCGCCAGCAGCTTGGGGGGCACGAACACTGAAGCTTTCTTT. Its protein is CASSLGGTNTEAFF.

The chain couples TRBV12-3 or TRBV12-4 to TRBJ1-2; no reliable D call. This CDR3 has 12 residues. V lost 6 bases and J lost 8, with 13 bases in between. CDR3 region: CASRQEEVGYTF. The DNA of the CDR3 is TGTGCCAGCAGGCAGGAGGAAGTGGGCTACACCTTC.

The chain joins TRBV2 to TRBJ1-1, with D uncertain. The V and J ends lost 4 bases and 1 base respectively, with 10 bases between them. Germline values: CDR1 SNHLY, CDR2 FYNNEI. The CDR3 length is 14 residues. The CDR3 spells CASSARQQNTEAFF. The CDR3, as DNA: TGTGCCAGCAGTGCGCGGCAGCAGAACACTGAAGCTTTCTTT.

The rearrangement uses TRBV2 and TRBJ2-5; TRBD1 matches 8 bases. Germline V lookup: CDR1 SNHLY, CDR2 FYNNEI. This CDR3 is 15 amino acids long. V dropped 7 bases and J dropped 7; count of bases not matched to a gene: 14. CDR3 in amino acids: CASMGQGAFVGTQYF. CDR3 DNA sequence: TGTGCCAGCATGGGCCAGGGGGCATTCGTAGGGACCCAGTACTTC.

The CDR3 DNA reads as TGTGCCTGGAGTTGGAGAGGAGGCTACACCTTC. Its translation is CAWSWRGGYTF. The rearrangement uses TRBV30 and TRBJ1-2; no firm D call. This CDR3 comprises 11 residues. The ends were cut back, 2 bases at V and 8 bases at J, with 9 bases in the middle. CDR1 is GTSNPN, CDR2 SVGIG, per germline (reference sequence). The whole variable domain, filled in from reference TRBV30 and TRBJ1-2, reads SQTIHQWPATLVQPVGSPLSLECTVEGTSNPNLYWYRQAAGRGLQLLFYSVGIGQISSEVPQNLSASRPQDRQFILSSKKLLLSDSGFYLCAWSWRGGYTFGSGTRLTVV.

CDR3: CASSSPLDPYEQYF. CDR3 nucleotides: TGTGCCAGCAGTTCGCCACTAGACCCCTACGAGCAGTACTTC. The chain has TRBV7-9 and TRBJ2-7, with TRBD2 as a possible D gene (5 bases). V lost 6 bases, J lost 2 bases, and 14 bases lay in between. Germline lookup yields CDR1 SEHNR and CDR2 FQNEAQ (reference sequence). The CDR3 runs 14 residues.

The chain employs TRBV7-6 and TRBJ2-2; tentatively, D is TRBD2 (5 bases). The germline gives CDR1 SGHVS, CDR2 FNYEAQ. Trimming left V 1 base short and J 0 bases short, with 12 bases between. This CDR3 is 17 amino acids long. As DNA, the CDR3 is TGTGCCAGCAGCTTAGAAATACCCGGGACGAACACCGGGGAGCTGTTTTTT. This encodes CASSLEIPGTNTGELFF.

V gene TRBV6-2 or TRBV6-3 combines with J gene TRBJ2-1; D is unclear. Germline-derived CDR1 and CDR2 are MNHEY and SVGEGT. Deletions cut 2 bases from V and 13 bases from J, with 12 bases between. The CDR3 is 12 amino acids. This CDR3 reads CASSYESVSQFF. In DNA, the CDR3 is TGTGCCAGCAGTTACGAGAGCGTCTCACAGTTCTTC.

The chain uses TRBV29-1 and TRBJ2-5; tentative D call: TRBD1 (5 bases). V was clipped by 3 bases and J by 5 bases, with 13 bases between them. The CDR3 covers 13 residues. The germline V gene encodes CDR1 SQVTM and CDR2 ANQGSEA. The DNA of the CDR3 is TGCAGCGTTGATATTCGGACAAGGGAGACCCAGTACTTC. This translates into CSVDIRTRETQYF.

J is TRBJ1-2 and V is TRBV28, with 9 bases lining up with TRBD1. The CDR3 consists of 12 residues. Looked up from germline, CDR1 is MDHEN and CDR2 is SYDVKM. V dropped 5 bases and J dropped 9; count of bases not matched to a gene: 4. DNA for the CDR3: TGTGCCAGCAGTCCGGACAGGGGACGCTACACCTTC. It encodes CASSPDRGRYTF.

There are many counts of this clone. This rearrangement joins TRBV5-6 to TRBJ2-7; D may be TRBD1 (5 bases). Looked up from germline, CDR1 is SGHDT and CDR2 is YYEEEE. Between the trimmed V and J ends, which lost 4 bases and 3 bases, there was a span of 11 bases. The length of the CDR3 is 13 residues. The CDR3 loop reads CASSPGPNYEQYF. CDR3 nucleotide sequence: TGTGCCAGCAGCCCAGGGCCGAACTACGAGCAGTACTTC. Combining the CDR3 with reference TRBV5-6 and TRBJ2-7 gives the whole variable domain DAGVTQSPTHLIKTRGQQVTLRCSPKSGHDTVSWYQQALGQGPQFIFQYYEEEERQRGNFPDRFSGHQFPNYSSELNVNALLLGDSALYLCASSPGPNYEQYFGPGTRLTVT.

The chain joins TRBV7-9 to TRBJ2-3; 8 positions agree with TRBD2. The CDR3 runs to 14 residues. Germline CDR1 reads SEHNR; CDR2 reads FQNEAQ (reference sequence). Trimming at V came to 7 bases and at J to 4 bases, leaving 7 bases not matched to a gene. CDR3 residues: CASTQRESADTQYF. CDR3 bases: TGTGCCAGCACGCAGCGGGAGTCCGCAGATACGCAGTATTTT.

The genes are TRBV6-9 and TRBJ2-5; TRBD2 agrees at 9 bases. The CDR3 length is 15 residues. Trimming at V came to 3 bases and at J to 5 bases, leaving 7 bases not matched to a gene. Looked up from germline, CDR1 is MNHGY and CDR2 is SVAAGI. CDR3 protein: CASSYVAGVGETQYF. CDR3 bases: TGTGCCAGCAGTTACGTAGCGGGAGTAGGCGAGACCCAGTACTTC.

This clone came up once. The chain links TRBV7-2 to TRBJ1-1; D unresolved. V lost 1 base and J 3 bases, leaving 12 bases between the germline ends. From germline, CDR1 is SGHTA and CDR2 FQGNSA. This CDR3 spans 15 amino acids. The CDR3 spells CASSLVTGIYTEAFF. The CDR3 bases are TGTGCCAGCAGCTTAGTTACCGGGATCTACACTGAAGCTTTCTTT. The full variable domain, rest sourced from reference TRBV7-2 and TRBJ1-1, is GAGVSQSPSNKVTEKGKDVELRCDPISGHTALYWYRQSLGQGLEFLIYFQGNSAPDKSGLPSDRFSAERTGGSVSTLTIQRTQQEDSAVYLCASSLVTGIYTEAFFGQGTRLTVV.

The chain is built from TRBV25-1 and TRBJ1-2; 7 nucleotides match TRBD1. In germline, CDR1 is MGHDK, CDR2 SYGVNS. The V and J ends lost 4 bases and 6 bases, in that order; junction bases with no gene match: 5. The CDR3 runs to 13 residues. CDR3 DNA sequence: TGTGCCAGCAGTGCCAGGGGGTTAGATGGCTACACCTTC. Amino acid sequence: CASSARGLDGYTF.

Only one count was recorded for this clone. The chain links TRBV29-1 to TRBJ1-2, with TRBD1 identical over 8 bases. Per the germline V gene, CDR1 is SQVTM and CDR2 is ANQGSEA. V shed 6 bases, J shed 3 bases, and the junction held 9 bases outside the gene matches. CDR3 length: 14 amino acids. The CDR3 spells CSVTTGEADYGYTF. In DNA form, the CDR3 reads TGCAGCGTGACGACAGGGGAGGCGGACTATGGCTACACCTTC.